These 6 T cell receptor beta chains originate from one sample sequenced in a study of regulatory T cells in long-lasting Graves disease. Sample time point: newly diagnosed GD, antithyroid drugs for less than 3 months. PBMC RNA was the source of the TCR library. iRepertoire HTBI primers and Arm-PCR of CDR3 regions built TCR beta libraries. Each CDR3 protein gets one entry after TCRdb re-called the multiplex PCR reads with MiXCR. The sample records about 360,000 distinct CDR3 sequences, roughly 15% being singletons. The sample also formed part of further work on T cells in Graves' hyperthyroidism and ophthalmopathy.

The specimen comprised peripheral blood mononuclear cells (PBMCs), sampled at new diagnosis, from a patient treated with antithyroid drugs. All receptors derive from a young woman with Graves disease.

This clonotype was seen ten or more times. The CDR3 sequence is CAWSVRGGAYGYTF. CDR3 bases: TGTGCCTGGAGTGTACGAGGGGGGGCCTATGGCTACACCTTC. This chain uses TRBV30 with TRBJ1-2; D might be TRBD1 (6 bases). CDR3 length: 14 amino acids. Trimming took off 0 bases at V and 4 bases at J, with 12 bases between the two ends. The V gene's germline CDR1 is GTSNPN and CDR2 SVGIG (reference sequence).

This clonotype was counted ten times or more. The rearrangement uses TRBV6-2 or TRBV6-3 and TRBJ2-5, with a possible D match to TRBD2 (7 bases). V was shortened by 2 bases and J by 1 base, with 14 bases between the two germline ends. The CDR3 has 16 amino acids. Germline-derived CDR1 and CDR2 are MNHEY and SVGEGT. In DNA form, the CDR3 reads TGTGCCAGCAGTTACGAGGGGGACTACCGCCAAGAGACCCAGTACTTC. Its translation: CASSYEGDYRQETQYF.

The rearrangement links TRBV4-2 to TRBJ1-5; perhaps TRBD1 as D (5 bases). Germline V gives CDR1 LGHNA, CDR2 YNFKEQ. The length of the CDR3 is 13 residues. Trimming removed 1 base at V and 5 bases at J, with 6 bases between. This CDR3 reads CASSQGRDQPQHF. The DNA of the CDR3 is TGTGCCAGCAGCCAAGGCAGGGATCAGCCCCAGCATTTT.

The chain links TRBV9 to TRBJ1-1; D not certain. CDR1 SGDLS and CDR2 YYNGEE come from the germline V gene. The CDR3 runs to 13 residues. Trimming took off 0 bases at V and 6 bases at J, with 9 bases between the two ends. The CDR3 DNA is TGTGCCAGCAGCGTAGTAACAGTGCCTGAAGCTTTCTTT. As protein: CASSVVTVPEAFF.

Only a few counts were recorded for this clonotype. The chain has TRBV6-2 or TRBV6-3 and TRBJ2-1; 8 nucleotides match TRBD2. V lost 6 bases to trimming and J lost 3 bases; unmatched junction nucleotides: 7. This CDR3 is built from 15 residues. The germline V gene has CDR1 MNHEY and CDR2 SVGEGT. This chain's CDR3 is CASRKSGRLYNEQFF. The DNA of the CDR3 is TGTGCCAGCAGAAAGAGCGGGAGACTCTACAATGAGCAGTTCTTC.

This clonotype occurred a few times. The V and J genes are TRBV11-2 and TRBJ1-2, with 7 bases lining up with TRBD1. The CDR3 covers 18 residues. Germline V gene lookup returns CDR1 SGHAT and CDR2 FQNNGV. Trimming removed 0 bases from V and 5 bases from J; junction bases left unmatched: 15. The CDR3 DNA is TGTGCCAGCAGCTTAGATGGTCAGGGGGTTCTTGGGGCGTATGGCTACACCTTC. It is translated as CASSLDGQGVLGAYGYTF.